This T cell receptor beta chain derives from a study of glioma-infiltrating T cells (dated by TCRdb to 2015 to 2016). Broadly, across the study: The study sequenced TCR alpha- and beta-chain repertoires from glioma tissue, from non-neoplastic brain tissue and from matched peripheral blood mononuclear cells. Three low-grade glioma patients, several primary glioblastoma patients, and three non-glioma patients who contributed non-neoplastic brain tissue made up the paired cohort. Each tissue-infiltrating repertoire was compared with the same patient's peripheral blood repertoire to measure divergence between tissue and blood T-cell populations. Summary of the overall study and its limitations: Group comparisons rested on small numbers: three non-neoplastic, three low-grade glioma and several glioblastoma patients. Very few CDR3 sequences were found to be shared between tissue and blood, and this scarcity was attributed to high CDR3 diversity and limited sampling. VJ-independent divergence between tissue and blood was found to be below expectation in non-neoplastic patients but above expectation in all gliomas, particularly low-grade gliomas.

V drops 3 bases and J drops 4 bases, leaving 14 bases in between. Per the germline V gene (reference sequence), DFQATT is the CDR1 and SNEGSKA is the CDR2. Inclusive of the bounding cysteine and phenylalanine, the CDR3 is 14 residues long. Of the read, only the CDR3 DNA is kept; its 42 bases are in frame from base 1. TCR alpha and beta CDR3 regions were amplified with the iRepertoire nested amplicon-rescue multiplex PCR (arm-PCR) platform from RNA. For one-step reverse transcription and amplification, about 95-450 ng of tissue mRNA or PBMC total RNA was used as input. Following bead purification, Illumina adapters were added by a secondary multiplex PCR, and libraries between 200 and 400 bp were gel-purified. The libraries contained internal 6-nucleotide barcodes that were used for demultiplexing. Libraries were sequenced on an Illumina MiSeq with 2x220 or 2x250 nucleotide paired-end reads. The original methods were these. Paired reads were merged using FLASH 1.2.11 and were aligned to the GRCh37 human genome using BWA-MEM, after which TRA and TRB reads were extracted. An IMGT-derived reference of cassette sequences and CDR3 motifs, with pseudogenes included, was used for V and J assignment. Reads were translated in three frames, and productive CDR3s were defined as those with a C...FGXG motif and no stop codons. Unique combinations of V-J cassette pair and CDR3 amino acid sequence were defined as clonotypes. Reads were filtered by Hamming distance, with the threshold set by the sequence error rate of each sample in mapped regions. Starting from the raw public reads, TCRdb applied fastp trimming at Q25, assembled clones with MiXCR and retained in-frame beta chains. Duplicate CDR3 protein sequences are folded into a single record with the most common DNA and genes. Here the V and J calls rest on TCRdb's processing, not on the authors' analysis. Here the sample has about 130,000 distinct CDR3 sequences; around 25% occur a single time. Around a quarter of the sample comes from the top ten.

This clonotype was picked up many times. The clone's antigen remains unknown. Per-nucleotide qualities are absent, and no much larger clonotype sits a single base away. This sequence uses TRBV20-1 and TRBJ2-3; TRBD2 is a possible D gene, resting on 6 matching bases. The sequence was obtained from a human donor with low-grade glioma or glioblastoma, undergoing nonglioma brain surgery, or in good health (not recorded which). The source material was glioma tissue, nonneoplastic brain tissue, or PBMCs (not recorded which). The CDR3 loop reads CSASSGGAADTQYF. The nucleotide sequence is TGCAGTGCTAGTAGCGGAGGGGCGGCAGATACGCAGTATTTT.